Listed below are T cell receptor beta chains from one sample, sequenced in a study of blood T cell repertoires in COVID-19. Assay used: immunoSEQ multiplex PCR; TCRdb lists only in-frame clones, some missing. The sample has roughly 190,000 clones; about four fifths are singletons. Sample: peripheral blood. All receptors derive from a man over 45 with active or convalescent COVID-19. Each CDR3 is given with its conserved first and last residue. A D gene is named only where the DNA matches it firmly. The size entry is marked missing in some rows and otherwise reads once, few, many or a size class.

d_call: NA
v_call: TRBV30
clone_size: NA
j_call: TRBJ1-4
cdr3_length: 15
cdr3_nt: TGTGCCTGGAGTGTAATCACCTCCGGGGTGGAAAAACTGTTTTTT
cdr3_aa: CAWSVITSGVEKLFF

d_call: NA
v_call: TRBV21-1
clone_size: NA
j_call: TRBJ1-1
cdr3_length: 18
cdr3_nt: TGTGCCAGCAGGCGGGGGGTCAGATCCCCGGCGAGGAACACTGAAGCTTTCTTT
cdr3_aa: CASRRGVRSPARNTEAFF

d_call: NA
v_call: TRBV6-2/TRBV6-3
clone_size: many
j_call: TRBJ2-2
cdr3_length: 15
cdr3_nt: TGTGCCAGCAGTAAGGCGCGGGGAGGAGCCGGGGAGCTGTTTTTT
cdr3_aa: CASSKARGGAGELFF

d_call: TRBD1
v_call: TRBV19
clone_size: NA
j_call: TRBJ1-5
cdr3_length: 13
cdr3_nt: TGTGCCAGTGGGCAGGGGGCGGGTCAGCCCCAGCATTTT
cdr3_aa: CASGQGAGQPQHF

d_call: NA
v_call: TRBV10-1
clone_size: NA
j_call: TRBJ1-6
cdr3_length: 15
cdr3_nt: TGCGCCAGCAGTGAGGGAGACAGATTGTATTCACCCCTCCACTTT
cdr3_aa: CASSEGDRLYSPLHF

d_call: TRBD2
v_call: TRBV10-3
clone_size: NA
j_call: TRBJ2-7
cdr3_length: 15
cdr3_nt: TGTGCCTCCGGGGGGCGGGAGGGCCCCGGAAACGAGCAGTACTTC
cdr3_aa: CASGGREGPGNEQYF

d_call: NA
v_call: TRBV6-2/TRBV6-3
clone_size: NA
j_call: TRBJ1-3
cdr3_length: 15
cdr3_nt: TGTGCCAGCAGTTGGAGGGGAGTCTCTGGAAACACCATATATTTT
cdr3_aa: CASSWRGVSGNTIYF

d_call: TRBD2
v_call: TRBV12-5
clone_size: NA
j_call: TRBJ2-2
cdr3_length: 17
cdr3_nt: TGTGCTAGTGGTCCCAGACTAGCGGGGGCCGGGGCCGGGGAGCTGTTTTTT
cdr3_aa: CASGPRLAGAGAGELFF

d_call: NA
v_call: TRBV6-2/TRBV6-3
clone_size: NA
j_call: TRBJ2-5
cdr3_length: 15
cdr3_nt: TGTGCCAGCAGTTACGGGGGGGCGAAAGGGGAGACCCAGTACTTC
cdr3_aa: CASSYGGAKGETQYF

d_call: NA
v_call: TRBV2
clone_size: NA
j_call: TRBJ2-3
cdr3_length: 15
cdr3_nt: TGTGCCAGCACAACCCTTAGCGGACGCACAGATACGCAGTATTTT
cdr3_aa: CASTTLSGRTDTQYF

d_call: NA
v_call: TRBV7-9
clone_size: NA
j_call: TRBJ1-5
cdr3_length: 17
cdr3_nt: TGTGCCAGCAGCTCCTCTTTTGAGGGCACCCTGGGTCAGCCCCAGCATTTT
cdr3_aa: CASSSSFEGTLGQPQHF

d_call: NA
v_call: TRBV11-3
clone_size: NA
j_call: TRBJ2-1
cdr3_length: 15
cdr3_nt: TGTGCCAGCAGCCTTTTTGGTGGGAGTAGAAATGAGCAGTTCTTC
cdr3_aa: CASSLFGGSRNEQFF

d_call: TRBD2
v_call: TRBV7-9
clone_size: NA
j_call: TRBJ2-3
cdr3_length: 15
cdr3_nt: TGTGCCAGCAGCCGACTAGCGGGAGGAGGAGATACGCAGTATTTT
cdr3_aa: CASSRLAGGGDTQYF

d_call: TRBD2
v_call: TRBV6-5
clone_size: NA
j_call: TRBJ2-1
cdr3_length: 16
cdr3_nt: TGTGCCAGCAGTTACTCCGGACTAGCGCTTTACAATGAGCAGTTCTTC
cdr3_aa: CASSYSGLALYNEQFF

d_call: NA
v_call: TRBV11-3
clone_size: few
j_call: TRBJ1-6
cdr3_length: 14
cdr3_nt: TGTGCCAGACCCGACAGCCCCTTTAATTCACCCCTCCACTTT
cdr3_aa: CARPDSPFNSPLHF

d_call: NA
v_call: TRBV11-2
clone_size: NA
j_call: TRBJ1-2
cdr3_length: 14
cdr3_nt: TGTGCCAGCAGCTTAGGGGCAGGGAACTATGGCTACACCTTC
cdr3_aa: CASSLGAGNYGYTF

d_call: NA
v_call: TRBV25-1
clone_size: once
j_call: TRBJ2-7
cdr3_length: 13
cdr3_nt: TGTGCCAGCAGTGACTATGGGGGCCGGGAGCAGTACTTC
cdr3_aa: CASSDYGGREQYF

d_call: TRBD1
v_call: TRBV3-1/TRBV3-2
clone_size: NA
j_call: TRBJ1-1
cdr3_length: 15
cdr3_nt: TGTGCCAGCAGCCCCTTATACAGGGGGAACACTGAAGCTTTCTTT
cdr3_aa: CASSPLYRGNTEAFF

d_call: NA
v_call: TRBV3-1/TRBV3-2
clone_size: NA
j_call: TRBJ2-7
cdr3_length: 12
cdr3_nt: TGTGCCAGCAGCCAAGGTCGCTACGAGCAGTACTTC
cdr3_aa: CASSQGRYEQYF

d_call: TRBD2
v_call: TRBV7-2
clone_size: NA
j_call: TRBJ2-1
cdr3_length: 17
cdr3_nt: TGTGCCAGCAGCTTCAAAGGGGGGCTAGCGGGTTACAATGAGCAGTTCTTC
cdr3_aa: CASSFKGGLAGYNEQFF

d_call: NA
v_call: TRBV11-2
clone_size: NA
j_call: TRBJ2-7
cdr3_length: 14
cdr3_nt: TGTGCCAGCAGCTTCCAGGGGATCCCCTACGAGCAGTACTTC
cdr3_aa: CASSFQGIPYEQYF

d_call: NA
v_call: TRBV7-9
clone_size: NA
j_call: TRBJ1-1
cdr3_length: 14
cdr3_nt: TGTGCCAGCAGCTTGAAACCTACTAGGCCTGAAGCTTTCTTT
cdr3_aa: CASSLKPTRPEAFF

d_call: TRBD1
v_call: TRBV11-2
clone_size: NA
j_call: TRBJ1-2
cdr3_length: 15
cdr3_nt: TGTGCCAGCAGCTTGATCGGGACAGGGGGCTATGGCTACACCTTC
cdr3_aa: CASSLIGTGGYGYTF

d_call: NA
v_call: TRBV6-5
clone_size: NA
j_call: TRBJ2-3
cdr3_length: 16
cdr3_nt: TGTGCCAGCAGTTACGGGGGCGGGGGAGCCACAGATACGCAGTATTTT
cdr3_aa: CASSYGGGGATDTQYF

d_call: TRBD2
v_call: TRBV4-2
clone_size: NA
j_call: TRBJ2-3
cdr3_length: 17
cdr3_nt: TGTGCCAGCAGCCAAGAGATGATGAGCGGGGGTCCAGATACGCAGTATTTT
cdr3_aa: CASSQEMMSGGPDTQYF

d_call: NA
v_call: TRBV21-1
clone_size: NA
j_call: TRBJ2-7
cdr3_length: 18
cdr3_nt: TGTGCCAGCAGCAAAGGCCTACTCCAGGGCCCAGTAATAAAGGAGCAGTACTTC
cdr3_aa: CASSKGLLQGPVIKEQYF

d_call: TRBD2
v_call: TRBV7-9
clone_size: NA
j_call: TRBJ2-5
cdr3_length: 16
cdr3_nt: TGTGCCAGCAGCTTTGGGGCTAGCGGGAGTGTGGAGACCCAGTACTTC
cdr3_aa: CASSFGASGSVETQYF

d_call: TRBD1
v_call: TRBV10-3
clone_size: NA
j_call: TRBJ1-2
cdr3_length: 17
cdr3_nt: TGTGCCACAACGCCCGCGGGACAGGGGGCTGCTAACTATGGCTACACCTTC
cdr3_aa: CATTPAGQGAANYGYTF

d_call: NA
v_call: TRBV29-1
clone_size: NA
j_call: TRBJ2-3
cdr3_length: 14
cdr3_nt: TGCAGCGTTATCTGGGGGCTCGGCACAGATACGCAGTATTTT
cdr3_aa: CSVIWGLGTDTQYF

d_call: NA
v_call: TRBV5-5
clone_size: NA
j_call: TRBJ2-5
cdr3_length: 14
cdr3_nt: TGTGCCAGCAGCTTGGAACTGCCACAAGAGACCCAGTACTTC
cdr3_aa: CASSLELPQETQYF

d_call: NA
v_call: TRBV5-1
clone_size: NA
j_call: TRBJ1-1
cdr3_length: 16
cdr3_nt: TGCGCCAGCAGCTTGCGGGGTAGGGTTAAGAACACTGAAGCTTTCTTT
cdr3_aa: CASSLRGRVKNTEAFF

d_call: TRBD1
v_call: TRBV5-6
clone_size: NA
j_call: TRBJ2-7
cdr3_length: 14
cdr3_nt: TGTGCCAGCAGCTTGGCAGGGGGCGGAAACGAGCAGTACTTC
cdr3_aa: CASSLAGGGNEQYF

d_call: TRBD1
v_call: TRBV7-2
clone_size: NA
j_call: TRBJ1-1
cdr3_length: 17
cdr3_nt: TGTGCCAGCAGCTTTCTCCCACAGGGGCCCTTGAACACTGAAGCTTTCTTT
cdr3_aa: CASSFLPQGPLNTEAFF

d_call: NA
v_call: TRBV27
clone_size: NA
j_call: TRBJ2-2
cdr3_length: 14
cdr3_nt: TGTGCCAGCAAAGTCAGTTTCAACACCGGGGAGCTGTTTTTT
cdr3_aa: CASKVSFNTGELFF

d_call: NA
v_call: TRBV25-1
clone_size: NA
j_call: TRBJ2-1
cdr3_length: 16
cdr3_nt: TGTGCCAGCAGTGCGCCCTCGGGACTTAACTACAATGAGCAGTTCTTC
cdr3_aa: CASSAPSGLNYNEQFF

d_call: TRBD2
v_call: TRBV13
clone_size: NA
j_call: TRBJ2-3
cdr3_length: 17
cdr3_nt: TGTGCCAGCAGCTTAACACTAGCGGGACGGGGCACAGATACGCAGTATTTT
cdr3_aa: CASSLTLAGRGTDTQYF

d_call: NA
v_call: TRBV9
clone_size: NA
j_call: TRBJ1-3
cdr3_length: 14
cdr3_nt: TGTGCCAGCAGCGTTACCGGGAGAGGAAACACCATATATTTT
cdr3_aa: CASSVTGRGNTIYF

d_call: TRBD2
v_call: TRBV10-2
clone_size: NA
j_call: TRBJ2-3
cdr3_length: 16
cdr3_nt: TGCGCCAGCAGTGGACTCCGGGGGGTTGGGACAGATACGCAGTATTTT
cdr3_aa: CASSGLRGVGTDTQYF

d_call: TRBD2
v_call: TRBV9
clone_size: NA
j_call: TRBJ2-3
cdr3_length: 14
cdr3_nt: TGTGCCAGCAGCGTCGGGGGGGGCCCCGATACGCAGTATTTT
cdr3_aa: CASSVGGGPDTQYF

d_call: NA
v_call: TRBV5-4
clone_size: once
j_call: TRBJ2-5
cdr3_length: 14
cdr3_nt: TGTGCCAGCAGCTTGGGGGACGGGAGACAGACCCAGTACTTC
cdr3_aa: CASSLGDGRQTQYF

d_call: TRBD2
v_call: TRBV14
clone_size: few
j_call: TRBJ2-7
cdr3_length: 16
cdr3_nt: TGTGCCAGCAGCCAAGATCCAGCGGGAGGGAGCTACGAGCAGTACTTC
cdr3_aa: CASSQDPAGGSYEQYF

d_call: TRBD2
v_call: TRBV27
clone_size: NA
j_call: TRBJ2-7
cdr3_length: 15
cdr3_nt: TGTGCCAGCAGTCTCTCTAGCGGCCTGTTGGGGGAGCAGTACTTC
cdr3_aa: CASSLSSGLLGEQYF

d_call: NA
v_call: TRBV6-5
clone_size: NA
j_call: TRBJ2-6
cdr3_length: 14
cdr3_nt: TGTGCCAGCAGTTACGGCGGGGGCCCAAACGTCCTGACTTTC
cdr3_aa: CASSYGGGPNVLTF

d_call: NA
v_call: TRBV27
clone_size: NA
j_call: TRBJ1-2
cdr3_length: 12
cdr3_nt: TGTGCCAGCAGTAGAGGGAACTTTGGCTACACCTTC
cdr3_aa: CASSRGNFGYTF

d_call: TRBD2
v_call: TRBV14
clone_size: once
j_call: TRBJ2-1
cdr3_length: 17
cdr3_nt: TGTGCCAGCAGCCAAGCTCGTAGCGGGGGCTCCTACAATGAGCAGTTCTTC
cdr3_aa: CASSQARSGGSYNEQFF

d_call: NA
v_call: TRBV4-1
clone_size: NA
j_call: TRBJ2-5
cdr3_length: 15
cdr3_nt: TGCGCCAGCAGCCAAGATGGGCAGGGTGGGGAGACCCAGTACTTC
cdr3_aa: CASSQDGQGGETQYF

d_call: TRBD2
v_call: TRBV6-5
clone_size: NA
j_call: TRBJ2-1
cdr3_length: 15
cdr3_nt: TGTGCCAGCAGCCAGGGACTAGCGACGTACAATGAGCAGTTCTTC
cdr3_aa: CASSQGLATYNEQFF

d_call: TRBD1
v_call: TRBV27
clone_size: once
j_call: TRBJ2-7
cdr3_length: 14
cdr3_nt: TGTGCCAGCAGCCGGGACAGGCACTCCTACGAGCAGTACTTC
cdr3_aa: CASSRDRHSYEQYF

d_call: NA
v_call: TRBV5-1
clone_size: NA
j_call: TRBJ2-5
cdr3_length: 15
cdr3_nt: TGCGCCAGCAGCTTAACAGGGAGGGGTGGGGAGACCCAGTACTTC
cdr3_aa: CASSLTGRGGETQYF

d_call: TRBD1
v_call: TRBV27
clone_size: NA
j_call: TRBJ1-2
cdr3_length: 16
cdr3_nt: TGTGCCAGCAGTTCCGGGACAGGGCTTTTTAACTATGGCTACACCTTC
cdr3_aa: CASSSGTGLFNYGYTF

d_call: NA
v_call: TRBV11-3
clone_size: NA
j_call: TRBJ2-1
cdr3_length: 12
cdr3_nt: TGTGCCAGCAGCCGAGCATCCAATGAGCAGTTCTTC
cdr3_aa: CASSRASNEQFF

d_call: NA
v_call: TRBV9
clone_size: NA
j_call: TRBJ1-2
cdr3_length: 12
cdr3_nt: TGTGCCAGCAGCACGGACAAGGCTGGCTACACCTTC
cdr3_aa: CASSTDKAGYTF

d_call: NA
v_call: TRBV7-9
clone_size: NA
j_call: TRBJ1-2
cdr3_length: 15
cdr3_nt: TGTGCCAGCACCCTTACAACAGGGCCTTGGCGTGGCTACACCTTC
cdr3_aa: CASTLTTGPWRGYTF

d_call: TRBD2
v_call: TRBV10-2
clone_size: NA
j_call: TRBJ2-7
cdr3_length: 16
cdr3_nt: TGCGCCAGCAGCCGAAAAACTAGCGGGGGGTTCTACGAGCAGTACTTC
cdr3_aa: CASSRKTSGGFYEQYF

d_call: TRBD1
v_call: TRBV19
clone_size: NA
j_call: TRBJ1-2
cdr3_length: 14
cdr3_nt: TGTGCCAGTACCAGGGGGGCCAGAAACTATGGCTACACCTTC
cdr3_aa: CASTRGARNYGYTF

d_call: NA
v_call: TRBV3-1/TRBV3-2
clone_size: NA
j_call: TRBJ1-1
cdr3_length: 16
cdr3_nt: TGTGCCAGCAGCCAAGAGTCTTTGTCCGGGAACACTGAAGCTTTCTTT
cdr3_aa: CASSQESLSGNTEAFF

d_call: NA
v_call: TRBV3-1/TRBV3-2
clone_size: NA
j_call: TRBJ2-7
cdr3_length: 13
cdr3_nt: TGTGCCAGCAGCCTTCAGGCTACCTACGAGCAGTACTTC
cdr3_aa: CASSLQATYEQYF

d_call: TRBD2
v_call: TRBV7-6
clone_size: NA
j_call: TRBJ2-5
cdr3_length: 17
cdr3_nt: TGTGCCAGCAGCTTACCTCTTCTAGCGGGGGTCCAAGAGACCCAGTACTTC
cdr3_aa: CASSLPLLAGVQETQYF

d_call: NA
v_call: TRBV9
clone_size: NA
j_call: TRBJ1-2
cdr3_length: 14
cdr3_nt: TGTGCCAGCAGCGTAGAAGGAGGGCTCTATGGCTACACCTTC
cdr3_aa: CASSVEGGLYGYTF